This entry lists 27 T cell receptor beta chains sequenced from one sample in a study of immune evolution from preneoplasia to lung adenocarcinoma. TCRdb's copy holds only in-frame clones and misses some; the assay was immunoSEQ multiplex PCR. This table holds roughly 5,500 clones, about 82% found once. What was sequenced was FFPE adjacent normal lung tissue. The receptors come from an older donor with lung adenocarcinoma.

This sequence joins TRBV18 and TRBJ2-7; tentatively, D is TRBD1 (6 bases). This CDR3 region has 14 residues. V was cut by 6 bases and J by 4 bases, with 16 bases left in between. Germline V lookup: CDR1 KGHSH, CDR2 LQKENI. The CDR3 sequence: CASSLTRGFYEQYF. The CDR3 nucleotides read TGTGCCAGCTCGCTTACGAGGGGGTTTTACGAGCAGTACTTC.

The chain carries TRBV10-3 and TRBJ1-4; a possible D gene is TRBD1 (5 bases). The V and J ends lost 5 bases and 5 bases respectively, with 9 bases between them. The CDR3 contains 13 residues. CDR1 ENHRY and CDR2 SYGVKD come from the germline V gene. Written as DNA, the CDR3 is TGTGCCATCAGTTTGGGGCGAAATGAAAAACTGTTTTTT. It is translated as CAISLGRNEKLFF.

The CDR3 sequence is CASRLGLETQYF. The CDR3 DNA reads TGTGCCAGCAGGCTGGGGTTGGAGACCCAGTACTTC. V gene TRBV7-9 combines with J gene TRBJ2-5; unclear D gene. V lost 6 bases, J lost 5 bases, and 10 bases lay in between. The germline gives CDR1 SEHNR, CDR2 FQNEAQ (reference sequence). CDR3 length equals 12 residues.

CDR3 nucleotides: TGCAGCGTGGGACAGGGGGCGCGTTACGAGCAGTACTTC. Translated: CSVGQGARYEQYF. The J gene is TRBJ2-7, the V gene TRBV29-1; 12 bases align to TRBD1. V dropped 6 bases and J dropped 4; count of bases not matched to a gene: 4. The V gene's germline CDR1 is SQVTM and CDR2 ANQGSEA. This CDR3 is built from 13 residues.

A single count supports this clone. The V call is TRBV13, the J call TRBJ1-2; 8 bases are shared with TRBD1. V lost 3 bases and J lost 4; bases outside the gene matches: 13. The CDR3 is 17 residues long. Germline CDR1 is PRHDT and CDR2 is FYEKMQ (reference sequence). CDR3 amino acids: CASSFTGGRGRVYGYTF. The CDR3 nucleotides read TGTGCCAGCAGCTTTACAGGGGGAAGAGGACGAGTCTATGGCTACACCTTC.

Turning to this clone: Mismatch with germline at one junction end may stem from a read error. The V gene is TRBV2, the J gene TRBJ2-7; the match to TRBD1 covers 9 bases. Germline V gene data show CDR1 as SNHLY and CDR2 as FYNNEI. The CDR3 loop spans 14 amino acids. Here the CDR3 DNA reads TGTGTCAGCACTCCGGGACAGGGTAGCTACGAGCAGTACTTC. Translated, it gives CVSTPGQGSYEQYF. Drawing the rest from reference TRBV2 and TRBJ2-7, the complete variable domain is EPEVTQTPSHQVTQMGQEVILRCVPISNHLYFYWYRQILGQKVEFLVSFYNNEISEKSEIFDDQFSVERPDGSNFTLKIRSTKLEDSAMYFCVSTPGQGSYEQYFGPGTRLTVT.

This clone was recorded once. This chain connects TRBV30 to TRBJ2-5; 8 nucleotides align to TRBD2. This CDR3 has 14 amino acids. CDR1 and CDR2 from the germline V gene are GTSNPN and SVGIG (reference sequence). J was trimmed by 4 bases and V by 0 bases; bases with no gene match: 4. CDR3: CAWSVGAGGETQYF. CDR3 in DNA: TGTGCCTGGAGTGTGGGGGCGGGAGGAGAGACCCAGTACTTC.

The chain links TRBV9 to TRBJ1-1; 8 bases are shared with TRBD1. The ends lost 0 bases at V and 0 bases at J; junction bases unmatched: 10. The CDR3 is 18 residues long. CDR1 SGDLS and CDR2 YYNGEE come from the germline V gene. The chain's CDR3 is CASSVASGTGFMNTEAFF. The CDR3 DNA reads TGTGCCAGCAGCGTAGCTTCCGGGACAGGCTTCATGAACACTGAAGCTTTCTTT. The variable domain in full, with the rest retrieved from reference TRBV9 and TRBJ1-1, is DSGVTQTPKHLITATGQRVTLRCSPRSGDLSVYWYQQSLDQGLQFLIQYYNGEERAKGNILERFSAQQFPDLHSELNLSSLELGDSALYFCASSVASGTGFMNTEAFFGQGTRLTVV.

The chain joins TRBV19 to TRBJ2-7, with D possibly being TRBD2 (5 bases). This CDR3 spans 13 amino acids. Germline values: CDR1 LNHDA, CDR2 SQIVND (reference sequence). CDR3 sequence reads: CPDPEAWGYEQYF. The CDR3 DNA reads as TGTCCCGACCCGGAGGCTTGGGGCTACGAGCAGTACTTC.

The chain has TRBV7-3 and TRBJ2-2; tentatively, D is TRBD1 (5 bases). Germline values: CDR1 SGHTA, CDR2 FQGTGA. The length of the CDR3 is 14 residues. The ends were cut back, 3 bases at V and 4 bases at J, with 9 bases in the middle. CDR3 DNA: TGTGCCAGCAGCTTTTCAGGGCTCACCGGGGAGCTGTTTTTT. Protein product: CASSFSGLTGELFF.

The chain is built from TRBV19 and TRBJ1-2, with D perhaps matching TRBD1 (5 bases). This CDR3 has 13 amino acids. Germline V gene sequence: CDR1 LNHDA, CDR2 SQIVND (reference sequence). Trimming pared 7 bases from V and 4 bases from J, leaving 13 bases between. The CDR3 nucleotides are TGTGCCAGTACCCACCGGGGGACCTATGGCTACACCTTC. It specifies CASTHRGTYGYTF.

J is TRBJ2-1 and V is TRBV7-3, with D maybe TRBD1 (5 bases). Trimming cost V 5 bases and J 0 bases, with 11 bases left between them. Germline loops: CDR1 SGHTA, CDR2 FQGTGA. The CDR3 consists of 15 residues. In nucleotides, the CDR3 is TGTGCCAGCAGCAAACAGGCCAGCTCCTACAATGAGCAGTTCTTC. Residues: CASSKQASSYNEQFF.

This chain joins TRBV7-9 and TRBJ1-4; TRBD1 is a possible D gene (5 bases). The CDR3 extends over 14 amino acids. Germline V CDR1 and CDR2: SEHNR, FQNEAQ (reference sequence). The V gene lost 2 bases and the J gene lost 4 bases, with 8 bases spanning the gap. CDR3 sequence reads: CASSLSQDNEKLFF. In nucleotides, the CDR3 is TGTGCCAGCAGCTTATCACAGGATAATGAAAAACTGTTTTTT.

The V and J genes are TRBV6-6 and TRBJ2-5; D gene ambiguous. V lost 6 bases to trimming and J lost 0 bases, with 17 bases between them. The V gene's germline CDR1 is MNHNY and CDR2 SVGAGI (reference sequence). The CDR3 sequence is 16 residues long. CDR3 in DNA: TGTGCCAGCAGACCTTATAGCACAGAGTACCAAGAGACCCAGTACTTC. This sequence encodes CASRPYSTEYQETQYF.

In this sample, this clone turned up once. The CDR3 spells CASSPVTGRNTEAFF. CDR3 DNA sequence: TGTGCCAGCAGCCCGGTGACAGGGAGGAACACTGAAGCTTTCTTT. The rearrangement uses TRBV13 and TRBJ1-1; 7 bases are a match to TRBD1. V shed 5 bases and J 1 base; nucleotides not matched to a gene: 7. This CDR3 spans 15 amino acids. Germline V gives CDR1 PRHDT, CDR2 FYEKMQ (reference sequence).

This chain links TRBV18 with TRBJ1-2; TRBD1 matches 12 bases. J was trimmed by 7 bases and V by 3 bases; bases with no gene match: 12. Germline lookup yields CDR1 KGHSH and CDR2 LQKENI. The CDR3 is made up of 17 amino acids. CDR3 protein: CASSPLSPGQGAIGYTF. CDR3 DNA: TGTGCCAGCTCACCCCTGTCGCCGGGACAGGGGGCGATTGGCTACACCTTC.

This chain joins TRBV19 and TRBJ2-3; D may be TRBD1 or TRBD2 (7 bases each). CDR1 and CDR2 from the germline V gene are LNHDA and SQIVND (reference sequence). V lost 3 bases and J 4 bases, leaving 14 bases between the germline ends. The CDR3 length is 15 residues. For the CDR3, the DNA is TGTGCCAGTAGTATCGGGGAGGGGGCCGCAGATACGCAGTATTTT. It yields the protein CASSIGEGAADTQYF.

The CDR3 coding sequence is TGTGCCAGCAGCGTAGCTACGGACAGAAACTATGGCTACACCTTC. Amino acid sequence: CASSVATDRNYGYTF. The genes are TRBV9 and TRBJ1-2; the D gene is possibly TRBD1 (6 bases). Deletions cut 0 bases from V and 2 bases from J, with 11 bases between. The CDR3 loop spans 15 amino acids. The germline CDR1 and CDR2 sequences are SGDLS and YYNGEE.

V gene TRBV28 combines with J gene TRBJ2-1; 9 bases align to TRBD2. The CDR3 consists of 17 residues. After removal of 7 bases from V and 7 bases from J, the junction contained 17 bases not matched to a gene. The germline gives CDR1 MDHEN, CDR2 SYDVKM. CDR3 coding DNA: TGTGCCAGCACCCTAGGGGGTAGCGGGAGTTTAGGTAATGAGCAGTTCTTC. It yields the protein CASTLGGSGSLGNEQFF.

This chain uses TRBV27 with TRBJ2-1, with TRBD1 matching 8 bases. Germline CDR1 and CDR2: MNHEY and SMNVEV (reference sequence). V lost 5 bases, J lost 4 bases, and 13 bases stayed unmatched. The CDR3 sequence is 17 residues long. The CDR3 here is CASSLRWDRSIYNEQFF. The CDR3, as DNA: TGTGCCAGCAGTCTCCGATGGGACAGGTCAATTTACAATGAGCAGTTCTTC.

The chain recombines TRBV7-2 with TRBJ2-7; no clear D gene. Germline CDR1 and CDR2: SGHTA and FQGNSA. Trimming removed 2 bases from V and 0 bases from J, with 8 bases in between. This CDR3 has 14 residues. CDR3 in amino acids: CASSLYESSYEQYF. CDR3 nucleotides: TGTGCCAGCAGCTTATACGAAAGCTCCTACGAGCAGTACTTC.

The chain couples TRBV7-9 to TRBJ2-5; weak D call: TRBD1 (6 bases). The CDR3 runs to 14 residues. V was clipped by 6 bases and J by 5 bases, with 16 bases between them. CDR1 is SEHNR and CDR2 is FQNEAQ in the germline V gene (reference sequence). The CDR3 nucleotides read TGTGCCAGCAGATCAGGGACATCAGCGGAGACCCAGTACTTC. Translation gives CASRSGTSAETQYF.

Remarks on this clone: The junction does not match germline at one end; this may be a read error. The chain is built from TRBV5-6 and TRBJ1-1; D remains ambiguous. CDR1 and CDR2 (germline): SGHDT, YYEEEE. The CDR3 has 11 amino acids. CDR3 nucleotides: TGTGCCAGCAGCTTCGGTGGCCAGGCTCACTTT. Translation: CASSFGGQAHF.

This chain's CDR3 is CASSAFTGGLTEAFF. CDR3 sequence (DNA): TGTGCCAGCAGTGCCTTCACAGGGGGCCTCACTGAAGCTTTCTTT. The rearrangement uses TRBV6-4 and TRBJ1-1, with 9 nucleotides matching TRBD1. Germline CDR1 is MRHNA and CDR2 is SNTAGT. CDR3 length: 15 residues. Trimming at V came to 4 bases and at J to 4 bases, leaving 7 bases not matched to a gene.

The chain links TRBV30 to TRBJ1-1, with no clear D. V was clipped by 2 bases and J by 3 bases, with 10 bases between them. The germline V gene encodes CDR1 GTSNPN and CDR2 SVGIG (reference sequence). This CDR3 contains 13 residues. As DNA, the CDR3 is TGTGCCTGGAGTTTTTTGTCCTACACTGAAGCTTTCTTT. This codes for CAWSFLSYTEAFF.

The chain joins TRBV9 to TRBJ2-2, with D possibly TRBD2 on 6 matching bases. The CDR3 has 14 amino acids. Trimming pared 4 bases from V and 6 bases from J, leaving 13 bases between. The germline CDR1 and CDR2 sequences are SGDLS and YYNGEE. The CDR3 sequence: CASSPRREPGELFF. For the CDR3, the DNA is TGTGCCAGCAGCCCGCGCCGGGAGCCCGGGGAGCTGTTTTTT.

The chain has TRBV6-4 and TRBJ1-3; D remains unclear. V was trimmed by 0 bases and J by 0 bases, leaving 9 bases between them. This CDR3 contains 16 residues. Germline V gene sequence: CDR1 MRHNA, CDR2 SNTAGT. The CDR3 protein is CASSDSGQHSGNTIYF. The DNA of the CDR3 is TGTGCCAGCAGTGACTCCGGGCAGCACTCTGGAAACACCATATATTTT.